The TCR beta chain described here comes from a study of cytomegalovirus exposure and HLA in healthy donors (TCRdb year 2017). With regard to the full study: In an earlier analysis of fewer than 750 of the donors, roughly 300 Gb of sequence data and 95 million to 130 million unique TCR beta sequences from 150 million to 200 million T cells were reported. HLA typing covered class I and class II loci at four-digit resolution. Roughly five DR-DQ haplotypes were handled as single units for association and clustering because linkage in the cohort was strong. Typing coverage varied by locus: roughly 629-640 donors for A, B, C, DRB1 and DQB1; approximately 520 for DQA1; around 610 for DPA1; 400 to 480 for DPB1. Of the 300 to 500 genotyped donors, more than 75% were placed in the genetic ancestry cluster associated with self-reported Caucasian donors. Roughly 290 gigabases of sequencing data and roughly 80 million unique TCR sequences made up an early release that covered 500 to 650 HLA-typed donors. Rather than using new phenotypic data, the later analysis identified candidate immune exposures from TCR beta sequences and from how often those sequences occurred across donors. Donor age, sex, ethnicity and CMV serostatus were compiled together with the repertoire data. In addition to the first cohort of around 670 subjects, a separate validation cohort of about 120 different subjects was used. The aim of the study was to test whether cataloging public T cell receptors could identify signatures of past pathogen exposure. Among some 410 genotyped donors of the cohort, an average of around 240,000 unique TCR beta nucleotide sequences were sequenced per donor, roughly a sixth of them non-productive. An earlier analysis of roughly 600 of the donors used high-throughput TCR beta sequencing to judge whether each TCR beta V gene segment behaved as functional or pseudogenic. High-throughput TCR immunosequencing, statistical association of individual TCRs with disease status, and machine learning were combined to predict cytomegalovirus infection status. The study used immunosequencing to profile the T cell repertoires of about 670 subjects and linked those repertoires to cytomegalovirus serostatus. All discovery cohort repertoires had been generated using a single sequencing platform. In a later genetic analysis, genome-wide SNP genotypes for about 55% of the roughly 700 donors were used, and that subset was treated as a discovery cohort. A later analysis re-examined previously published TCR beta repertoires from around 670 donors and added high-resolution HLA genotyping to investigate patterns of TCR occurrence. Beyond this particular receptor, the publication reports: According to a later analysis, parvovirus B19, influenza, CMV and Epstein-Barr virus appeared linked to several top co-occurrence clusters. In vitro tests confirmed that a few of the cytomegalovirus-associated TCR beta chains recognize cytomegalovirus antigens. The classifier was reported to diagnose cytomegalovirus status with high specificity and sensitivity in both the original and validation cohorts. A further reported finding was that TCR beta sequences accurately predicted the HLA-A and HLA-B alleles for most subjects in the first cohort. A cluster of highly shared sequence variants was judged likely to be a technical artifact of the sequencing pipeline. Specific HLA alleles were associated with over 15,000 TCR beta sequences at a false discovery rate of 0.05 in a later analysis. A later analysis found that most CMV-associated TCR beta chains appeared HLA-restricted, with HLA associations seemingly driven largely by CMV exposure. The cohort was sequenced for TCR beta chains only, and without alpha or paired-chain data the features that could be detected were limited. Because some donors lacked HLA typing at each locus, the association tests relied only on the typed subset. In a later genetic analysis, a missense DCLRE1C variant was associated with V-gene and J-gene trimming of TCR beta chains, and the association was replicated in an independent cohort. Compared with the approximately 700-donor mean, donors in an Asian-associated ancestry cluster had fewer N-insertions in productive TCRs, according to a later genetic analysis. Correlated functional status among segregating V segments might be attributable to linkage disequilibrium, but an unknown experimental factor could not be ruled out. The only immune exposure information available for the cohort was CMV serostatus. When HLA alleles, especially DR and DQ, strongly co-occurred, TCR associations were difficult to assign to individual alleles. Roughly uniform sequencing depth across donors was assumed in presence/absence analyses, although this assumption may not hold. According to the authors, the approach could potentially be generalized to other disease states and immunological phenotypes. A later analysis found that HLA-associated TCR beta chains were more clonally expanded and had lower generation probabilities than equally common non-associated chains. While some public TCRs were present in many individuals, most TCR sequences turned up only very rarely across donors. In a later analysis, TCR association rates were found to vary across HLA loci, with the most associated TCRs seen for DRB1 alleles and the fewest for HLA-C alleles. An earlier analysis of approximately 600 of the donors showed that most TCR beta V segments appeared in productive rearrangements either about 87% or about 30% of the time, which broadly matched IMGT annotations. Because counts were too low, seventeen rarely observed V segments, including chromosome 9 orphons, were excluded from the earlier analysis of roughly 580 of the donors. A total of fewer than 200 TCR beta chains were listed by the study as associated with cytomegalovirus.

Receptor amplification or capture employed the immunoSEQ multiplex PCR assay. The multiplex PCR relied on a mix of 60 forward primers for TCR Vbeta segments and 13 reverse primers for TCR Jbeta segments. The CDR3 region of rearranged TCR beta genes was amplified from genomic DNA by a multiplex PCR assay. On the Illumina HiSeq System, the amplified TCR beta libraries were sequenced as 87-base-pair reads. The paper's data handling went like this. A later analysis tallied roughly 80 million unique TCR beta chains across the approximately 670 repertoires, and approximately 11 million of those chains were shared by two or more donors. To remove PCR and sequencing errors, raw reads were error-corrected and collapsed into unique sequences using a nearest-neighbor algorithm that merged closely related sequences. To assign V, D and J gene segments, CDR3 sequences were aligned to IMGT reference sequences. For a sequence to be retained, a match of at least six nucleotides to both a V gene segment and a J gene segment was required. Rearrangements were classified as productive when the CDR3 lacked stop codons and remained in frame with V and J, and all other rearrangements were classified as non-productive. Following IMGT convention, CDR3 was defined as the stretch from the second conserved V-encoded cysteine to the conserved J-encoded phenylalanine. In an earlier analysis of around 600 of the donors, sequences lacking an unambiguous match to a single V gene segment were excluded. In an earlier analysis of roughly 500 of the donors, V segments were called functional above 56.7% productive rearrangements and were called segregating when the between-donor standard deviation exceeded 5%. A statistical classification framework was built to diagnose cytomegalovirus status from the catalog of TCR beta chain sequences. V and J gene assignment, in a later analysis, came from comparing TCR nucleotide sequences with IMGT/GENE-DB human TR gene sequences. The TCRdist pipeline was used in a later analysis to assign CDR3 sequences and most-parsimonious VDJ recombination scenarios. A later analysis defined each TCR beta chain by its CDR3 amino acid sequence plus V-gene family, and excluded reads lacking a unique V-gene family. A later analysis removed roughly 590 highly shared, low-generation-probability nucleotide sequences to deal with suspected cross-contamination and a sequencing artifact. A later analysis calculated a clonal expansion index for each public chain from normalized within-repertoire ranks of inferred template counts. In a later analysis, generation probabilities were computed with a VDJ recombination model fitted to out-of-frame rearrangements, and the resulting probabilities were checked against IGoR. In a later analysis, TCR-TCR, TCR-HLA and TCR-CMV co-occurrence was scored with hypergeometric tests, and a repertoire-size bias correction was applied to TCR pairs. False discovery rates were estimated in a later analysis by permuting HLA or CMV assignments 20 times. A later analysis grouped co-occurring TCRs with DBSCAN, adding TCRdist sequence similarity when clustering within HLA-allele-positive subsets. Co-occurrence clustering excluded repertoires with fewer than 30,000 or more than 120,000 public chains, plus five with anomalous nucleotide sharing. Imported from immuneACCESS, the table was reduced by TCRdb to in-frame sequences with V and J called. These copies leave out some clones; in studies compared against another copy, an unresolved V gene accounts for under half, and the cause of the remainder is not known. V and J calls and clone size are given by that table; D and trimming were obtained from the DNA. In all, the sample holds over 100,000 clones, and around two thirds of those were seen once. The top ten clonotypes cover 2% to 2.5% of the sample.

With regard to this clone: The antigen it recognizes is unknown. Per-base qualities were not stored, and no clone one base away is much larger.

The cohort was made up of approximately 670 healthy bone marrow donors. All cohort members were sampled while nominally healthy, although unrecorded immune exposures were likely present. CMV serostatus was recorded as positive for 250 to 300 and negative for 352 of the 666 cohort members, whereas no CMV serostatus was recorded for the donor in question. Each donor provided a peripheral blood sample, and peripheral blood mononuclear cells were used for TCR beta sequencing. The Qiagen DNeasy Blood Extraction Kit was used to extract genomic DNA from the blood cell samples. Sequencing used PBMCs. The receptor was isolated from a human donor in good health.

The CDR3 amino acid sequence is: CASSNRVAGEQFF. The DNA sequence is TGTGCCAGCAGTAACAGGGTCGCAGGTGAGCAGTTCTTC. Rearrangement joined TRBV6-4 to TRBJ2-1; a tentative D match to TRBD1 spans 6 bases. The CDR3 sequence holds 13 residues, the cysteine and phenylalanine included. CDR3 DNA only is kept here, 39 bases in frame from base 1. CDR1 and CDR2 (MRHNA, SNTAGT) derive from the germline V gene. At the junction V is shortened by 5 bases and J by 9 bases, with 14 bases in between.